Here is one T cell receptor (beta chain) with its context. Its target antigen remains unknown. There are no base qualities to consult, and no much larger clone falls within one base. Libraries came from the immunoSEQ multiplex PCR assay. For the multiplex PCR, a mixture combining 60 forward primers for TCR Vbeta segments and 13 reverse primers for TCR Jbeta segments was used. A multiplex PCR assay on genomic DNA amplified the CDR3 region of rearranged TCR beta genes. The Illumina HiSeq System was used to sequence the amplified TCR beta libraries as 87-base-pair reads. The study's processing was this. A later analysis counted some 80 million unique TCR beta chains across the 640 or so repertoires, and 10 million to 12 million of these chains were shared by at least two donors. A nearest-neighbor algorithm error-corrected the raw reads and collapsed the reads into unique sequences, merging closely related sequences to remove PCR and sequencing errors. Alignment of CDR3 sequences to IMGT reference sequences was used to assign V, D and J gene segments. For a sequence to be retained, a match of at least six nucleotides to both a V gene segment and a J gene segment was required. Rearrangements were classified as productive when the CDR3 lacked stop codons and remained in frame with V and J, and all other rearrangements were classified as non-productive. CDR3 was defined according to IMGT convention as the region running from the second conserved V-encoded cysteine to the conserved J-encoded phenylalanine. The earlier analysis of approximately 590 of the donors excluded any sequence lacking an unambiguous match to a single V gene segment. In an earlier analysis of roughly 500 of the donors, V segments were called functional above 56.7% productive rearrangements and were called segregating when the between-donor standard deviation exceeded 5%. A statistical classification framework was built to diagnose cytomegalovirus status from the catalog of TCR beta chain sequences. A later analysis assigned V and J genes by comparing TCR nucleotide sequences with IMGT/GENE-DB human TR gene sequences. The TCRdist pipeline was used in a later analysis to assign CDR3 sequences and most-parsimonious VDJ recombination scenarios. In a later analysis, each TCR beta chain was defined by its CDR3 amino acid sequence together with its V-gene family, and reads without a unique V-gene family were excluded. As a way to deal with suspected cross-contamination and a sequencing artifact, a later analysis dropped 500 to 700 nucleotide sequences that were highly shared and had low generation probability. For each public chain, a later analysis derived a clonal expansion index from normalized ranks of inferred template counts within each repertoire. In a later analysis, generation probabilities were computed using a VDJ recombination model fitted to out-of-frame rearrangements, and the results were checked against IGoR. In a later analysis, hypergeometric tests were used to score TCR-TCR, TCR-HLA and TCR-CMV co-occurrence, with a repertoire-size bias correction applied to TCR pairs. False discovery rates were estimated in a later analysis by permuting HLA or CMV assignments 20 times. In a later analysis, co-occurring TCRs were grouped using DBSCAN, and TCRdist sequence similarity was added for clustering within HLA-allele-positive subsets. For co-occurrence clustering, repertoires with fewer than 30,000 or more than 120,000 public chains were excluded, along with four or five repertoires with anomalous nucleotide sharing. TCRdb limited this immuneACCESS table to in-frame rearrangements with V and J called. A share of clones is missing; checked studies link under half to unresolved V genes, and the rest is unexplained. The V and J calls and clone size come from that table; D and trimming were worked out from the DNA. For this sample there are around 300,000 clones; about 83% appear just once. 2% to 2.5% of the sample comes from the top ten.

Trimming accounts for 3 bases at V and 9 bases at J, while the number of junction bases matched to no gene is 9. For CDR1 and CDR2, the germline V gene (reference sequence) lists GTSNPN and SVGIG. The CDR3, cysteine through phenylalanine, is 14 amino acids long. The DNA shown is the 42-base CDR3, in frame from base 1. The cohort comprised some 700 healthy bone marrow donors. Cohort members were all nominally healthy when sampled, although unrecorded immune exposures were likely present. The donor tested CMV seropositive, placing the donor among the roughly 270 seropositive members of the cohort. A peripheral blood sample was provided by each donor, and peripheral blood mononuclear cells were used for TCR beta sequencing. The Qiagen DNeasy Blood Extraction Kit was used to extract genomic DNA from the blood cell samples. These data belong to a study of cytomegalovirus exposure and HLA in healthy donors (dated by TCRdb to 2016 to 2017). In the study overall: An earlier analysis of approximately 640 of the donors reported about 250 Gb of sequence data and some 100 million unique TCR beta sequences from about 200 million T cells. An early release covering some 640 HLA-typed donors comprised approximately 300 gigabases of sequencing data and 85 million to 100 million unique TCR sequences. The genetic ancestry cluster associated with self-reported Caucasian donors included 65% to 90% of the roughly 410 genotyped donors. The study was designed to test whether signatures of past pathogen exposure could be identified by cataloging public T cell receptors. The study profiled the T cell repertoires of about 720 subjects by immunosequencing and related them to cytomegalovirus serostatus. In addition to the first cohort of 666 subjects, a separate validation cohort of over 90 different subjects was used. To predict cytomegalovirus infection status, the study combined high-throughput TCR immunosequencing, statistical association of individual TCRs with disease status, and machine learning. To study patterns of TCR occurrence, a later analysis re-analyzed previously published TCR beta repertoires from more than 550 donors and added high-resolution HLA genotyping. In the later analysis, no new phenotypic data were used to find candidate immune exposures; instead, reliance was placed on TCR beta sequences and their occurrence across donors. To decide whether each TCR beta V gene segment behaved as functional or pseudogenic, an earlier analysis of 587 of the donors relied on high-throughput TCR beta sequencing. Donor age, sex, ethnicity and CMV serostatus were compiled alongside the repertoire data. A later genetic analysis took genome-wide SNP genotypes for about 55% of the 666 donors and used that subset as a discovery cohort. Every repertoire in the discovery cohort had been generated on one and the same sequencing platform. Both class I and class II loci were covered by HLA typing, at four-digit resolution. Typing coverage varied by locus: roughly 620-630 donors for A, B, C, DRB1 and DQB1; roughly 520 for DQA1; some 610 for DPA1; about 450 for DPB1. Four to six DR-DQ haplotypes were handled as single units for association and clustering, since linkage in the cohort was strong. Across under 500 genotyped donors of the cohort, an average of approximately 200,000 unique TCR beta nucleotide sequences per donor were sequenced, and approximately 19% of those sequences were non-productive.

General study outcomes and caveats: In vitro tests confirmed that a few of the cytomegalovirus-associated TCR beta chains recognize cytomegalovirus antigens. A cluster of highly shared sequence variants was judged likely to be a technical artifact of the sequencing pipeline. The study gave a list of some 150 TCR beta chains associated with cytomegalovirus. In a later analysis, TCR association rates were found to vary across HLA loci, with the most associated TCRs seen for DRB1 alleles and the fewest for HLA-C alleles. An association between a missense DCLRE1C variant and V-gene and J-gene trimming of TCR beta chains was found in a later genetic analysis and replicated in an independent cohort. In both the original and validation cohorts, the classifier was reported to diagnose cytomegalovirus status with high specificity and sensitivity. According to a later analysis, most CMV-associated TCR beta chains appeared to be HLA-restricted, and the HLA associations seemed to be driven largely by CMV exposure. Several of the top co-occurrence clusters appeared to be linked to parvovirus B19, influenza, CMV and Epstein-Barr virus, according to a later analysis. In a later analysis, HLA-associated TCR beta chains were found to be more clonally expanded and to have lower generation probabilities than equally common non-associated chains. A later analysis associated about 18,000 TCR beta sequences with specific HLA alleles at a false discovery rate of 0.05. Some IMGT-functional V segments, including TRBV6-2 and TRBV6-3, could not be distinguished by the 87-base-pair reads and were therefore excluded. Because counts were too low, more than 15 rarely observed V segments, including chromosome 9 orphons, were excluded from the earlier analysis of around 590 of the donors. Most TCR sequences were observed very rarely across donors, whereas some public TCRs were present in many individuals. The authors suggested that the approach could potentially be generalized to other disease states and immunological phenotypes. The presence/absence analyses assumed that sequencing depth was roughly uniform across donors, and that assumption may not be true. A further reported finding was that TCR beta sequences accurately predicted the HLA-A and HLA-B alleles for most subjects in the first cohort. Linkage disequilibrium might explain the correlated functional status among segregating V segments, but an unknown experimental factor could not be ruled out. Only TCR beta chains were sequenced in this cohort, and the absence of alpha or paired-chain data limited detectable features. When HLA alleles, especially DR and DQ, strongly co-occurred, attributing TCR associations to individual alleles was difficult. A later genetic analysis reported fewer N-insertions in productive TCRs among donors in an Asian-associated ancestry cluster than the roughly 670-donor mean. The only immune exposure information available for the cohort was CMV serostatus. An earlier analysis of approximately 540 of the donors showed that most TCR beta V segments appeared in productive rearrangements either about 90% or about 30% of the time, which broadly matched IMGT annotations. HLA typing was unavailable for some donors at each locus, so association tests used only the typed subset.

The chain is assembled from TRBV30 and TRBJ2-1; 9 middle bases align to TRBD1. This receptor was identified in a woman in her thirties or forties in good health and CMV-seropositive. Sample: PBMCs. Read as DNA, the sequence is TGTGCCTGGAGGCGGACAGGGGAGGGGGCTGAGCAGTTCTTC. This translates into CAWRRTGEGAEQFF.